Listed below are T cell receptor beta chains from one sample, sequenced in a study of cytomegalovirus exposure and HLA in healthy donors. Measured with immunoSEQ multiplex PCR; TCRdb has only the in-frame clones, and not every one. The sample has 55,000 to 80,000 clones; 65% to 75% are singletons. The source material was PBMCs. These receptors originate from a man in his forties or fifties in good health and CMV-seropositive. Both conserved end residues are part of each CDR3. The order of the fields is clone size, V gene, J gene, D gene, CDR3 protein, CDR3 DNA. A D gene is named only where the DNA matches it firmly. The size entry is marked missing in some rows and otherwise reads once, few, many or a size class.

-	TRBV19	TRBJ1-5	-	CASSKNGQPQHF	TGTGCCAGTAGTAAGAACGGGCAGCCCCAGCATTTT
-	TRBV15	TRBJ2-7	TRBD2	CATSRVLAGVEQYF	TGTGCCACCAGCAGAGTACTAGCGGGAGTCGAGCAGTACTTC
few	TRBV5-4	TRBJ2-7	TRBD2	CASSSLEAGGWGYEQYF	TGTGCCAGCAGCTCCCTGGAAGCGGGGGGGTGGGGGTACGAGCAGTACTTC
-	TRBV7-9	TRBJ2-3	-	CASRGYYTDTQYF	TGTGCCAGCCGCGGATATTACACAGATACGCAGTATTTT
few	TRBV7-2	TRBJ2-5	TRBD1	CASSPQGAGETQYF	TGTGCCAGCAGCCCACAGGGGGCTGGAGAGACCCAGTACTTC
-	TRBV7-3	TRBJ2-3	-	CASSTTGRAPGTLGYTQYF	TGTGCCAGCAGCACCACGGGCAGGGCGCCCGGAACCCTCGGCTATACGCAGTATTTT
-	TRBV10-2	TRBJ2-7	TRBD1	CASIVDRGGEQYF	TGCGCCAGCATTGTCGACAGGGGTGGCGAGCAGTACTTC
-	TRBV10-1	TRBJ2-6	-	CASSDGQAGANVLTF	TGCGCCAGCAGTGATGGGCAAGCTGGGGCCAACGTCCTGACTTTC
-	TRBV7-2	TRBJ2-3	TRBD2	CASSFGGGVTDTQYF	TGTGCCAGCAGCTTTGGCGGGGGGGTCACAGATACGCAGTATTTT
-	TRBV7-2	TRBJ1-1	TRBD1	CASRSRTGGGTEAFF	TGTGCCAGCAGGTCCAGGACAGGGGGTGGCACTGAAGCTTTCTTT
few	TRBV27	TRBJ1-2	-	CASSLTTTVPPSGYTF	TGTGCCAGCAGTTTAACTACGACAGTGCCGCCATCCGGCTACACCTTC
once	TRBV7-9	TRBJ1-1	-	CASSRESPGATEAFF	TGTGCCAGCAGCCGAGAGTCGCCAGGGGCGACTGAAGCTTTCTTT
many	TRBV18	TRBJ1-4	TRBD1	CASSPGTGTDEKLFF	TGTGCCAGCTCACCCGGCACTGGGACAGACGAAAAACTGTTTTTT
-	TRBV7-8	TRBJ2-3	TRBD1	CASGGSGTGVTQYF	TGTGCCAGCGGGGGTTCGGGGACAGGGGTTACGCAGTATTTT
few	TRBV4-1	TRBJ1-3	-	CASSHLGREGGNTIYF	TGCGCCAGCAGCCACTTAGGACGGGAAGGTGGTAACACCATATATTTT
few	TRBV7-9	TRBJ2-7	-	CASSRWEGGGEQYF	TGTGCCAGCTCGCGGTGGGAGGGAGGGGGCGAGCAGTACTTC
-	TRBV7-9	TRBJ1-4	-	CASSLRGVREKLFF	TGTGCCAGCAGCTTACGGGGGGTACGAGAAAAACTGTTTTTT
-	TRBV27	TRBJ2-7	TRBD1	CASRYGQGNEQYF	TGTGCCAGCAGATACGGACAGGGAAACGAGCAGTACTTC
-	TRBV6-6	TRBJ1-2	TRBD1	CASSSQGADGYTF	TGTGCCAGCAGTAGCCAGGGGGCAGATGGCTACACCTTC
-	TRBV4-1	TRBJ1-1	-	CASSQTTEAFF	TGCGCCAGCAGCCAAACTACTGAAGCTTTCTTT
-	TRBV10-2	TRBJ2-7	TRBD1	CASSVRDSSYEQYF	TGCGCCAGCAGTGTCCGGGACAGTTCCTACGAGCAGTACTTC
-	TRBV15	TRBJ1-4	TRBD1	CATSELRTGVGEKLFF	TGTGCCACCAGCGAATTGCGCACAGGGGTTGGCGAAAAACTGTTTTTT